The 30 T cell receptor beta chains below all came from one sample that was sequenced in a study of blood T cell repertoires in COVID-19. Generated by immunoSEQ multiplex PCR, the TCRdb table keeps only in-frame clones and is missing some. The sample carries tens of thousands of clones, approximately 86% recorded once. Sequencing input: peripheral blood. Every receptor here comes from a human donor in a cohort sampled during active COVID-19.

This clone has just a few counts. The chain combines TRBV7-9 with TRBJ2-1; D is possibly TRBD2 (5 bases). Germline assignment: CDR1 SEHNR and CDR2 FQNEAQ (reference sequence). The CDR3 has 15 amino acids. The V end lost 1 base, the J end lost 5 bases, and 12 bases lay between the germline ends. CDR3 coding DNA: TGTGCCAGCAGCTTAGGGGAAAGCGGACACAATGAGCAGTTCTTC. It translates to CASSLGESGHNEQFF. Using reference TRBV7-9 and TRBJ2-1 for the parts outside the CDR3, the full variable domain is DTGVSQNPRHKITKRGQNVTFRCDPISEHNRLYWYRQTLGQGPEFLTYFQNEAQLEKSRLLSDRFSAERPKGSFSTLEIQRTEQGDSAMYLCASSLGESGHNEQFFGPGTRLTVL.

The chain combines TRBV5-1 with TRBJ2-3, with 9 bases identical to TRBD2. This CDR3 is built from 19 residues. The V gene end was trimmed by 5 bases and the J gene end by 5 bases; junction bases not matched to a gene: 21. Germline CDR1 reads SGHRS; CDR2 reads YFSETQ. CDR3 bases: TGCGCCAGCAGGAGGTCAGGGCTTCAAGAGATAGCGGGAGAAGATACGCAGTATTTT. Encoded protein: CASRRSGLQEIAGEDTQYF. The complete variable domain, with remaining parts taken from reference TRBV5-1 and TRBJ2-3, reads KAGVTQTPRYLIKTRGQQVTLSCSPISGHRSVSWYQQTPGQGLQFLFEYFSETQRNKGNFPGRFSGRQFSNSRSEMNVSTLELGDSALYLCASRRSGLQEIAGEDTQYFGPGTRLTVL.

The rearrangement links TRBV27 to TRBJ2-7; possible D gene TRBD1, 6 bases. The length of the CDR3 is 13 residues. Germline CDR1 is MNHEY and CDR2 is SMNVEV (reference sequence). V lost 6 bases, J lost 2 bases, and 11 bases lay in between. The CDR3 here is CASSHTGPYEQYF. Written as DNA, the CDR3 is TGTGCCAGCAGCCATACAGGGCCCTACGAGCAGTACTTC.

CDR3 amino acids: CASERTGGIFEQFF. The CDR3 DNA follows: TGTGCCAGTGAAAGGACAGGGGGTATCTTTGAGCAGTTCTTC. This sequence joins TRBV19 and TRBJ2-1; 10 nucleotides agree with TRBD1. Per the germline V gene, CDR1 is LNHDA and CDR2 is SQIVND (reference sequence). V dropped 8 bases and J dropped 9; count of bases not matched to a gene: 10. This CDR3 comprises 14 residues.

CDR3 bases: TGTGCCAGCAGCAAAGGGGGCGCGGGCGAAAAACTGTTTTTT. Its protein is CASSKGGAGEKLFF. This chain links TRBV27 with TRBJ1-4, with 7 bases that match TRBD1. The CDR3 spans 14 residues. J gave up 8 bases and V 6 bases, and 9 bases lay outside the gene matches. CDR1 and CDR2 from the germline V gene are MNHEY and SMNVEV (reference sequence).

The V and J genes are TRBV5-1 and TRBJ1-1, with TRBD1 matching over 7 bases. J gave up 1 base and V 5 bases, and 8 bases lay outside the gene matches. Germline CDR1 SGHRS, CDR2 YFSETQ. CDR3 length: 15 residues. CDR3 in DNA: TGCGCCAGCAGGCAGAGACAGGGATCGAACACTGAAGCTTTCTTT. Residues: CASRQRQGSNTEAFF.

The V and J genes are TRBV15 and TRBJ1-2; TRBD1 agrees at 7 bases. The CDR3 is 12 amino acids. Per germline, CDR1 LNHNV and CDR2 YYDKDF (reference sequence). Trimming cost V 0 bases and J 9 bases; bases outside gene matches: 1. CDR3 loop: CATSRDRGSYTF. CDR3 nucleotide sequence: TGTGCCACCAGCAGAGACAGGGGGAGCTACACCTTC.

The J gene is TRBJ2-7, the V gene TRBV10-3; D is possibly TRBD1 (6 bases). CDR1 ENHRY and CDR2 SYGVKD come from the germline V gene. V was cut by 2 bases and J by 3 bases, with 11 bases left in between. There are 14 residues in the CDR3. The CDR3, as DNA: TGTGCCATCAGTGAGGGGACACGGCTCTACGAGCAGTACTTC. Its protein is CAISEGTRLYEQYF.

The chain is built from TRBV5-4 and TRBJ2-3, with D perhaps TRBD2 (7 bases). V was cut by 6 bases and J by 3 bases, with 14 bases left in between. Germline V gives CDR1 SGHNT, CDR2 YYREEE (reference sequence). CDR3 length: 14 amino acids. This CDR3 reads CASMGGGRTDTQYF. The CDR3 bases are TGTGCCAGCATGGGGGGGGGCCGGACAGATACGCAGTATTTT. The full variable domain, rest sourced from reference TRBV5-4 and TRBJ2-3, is ETGVTQSPTHLIKTRGQQVTLRCSSQSGHNTVSWYQQALGQGPQFIFQYYREEENGRGNFPPRFSGLQFPNYSSELNVNALELDDSALYLCASMGGGRTDTQYFGPGTRLTVL.

CDR3 in amino acids: CASSLGTSGNSPLHF. CDR3 DNA sequence: TGTGCCAGCAGCTTAGGCACATCTGGTAATTCACCCCTCCACTTT. The chain is built from TRBV13 and TRBJ1-6; D is unclear. CDR1 is PRHDT, CDR2 FYEKMQ, per germline (reference sequence). This CDR3 spans 15 amino acids. Trimming cost V 0 bases and J 6 bases, with 9 bases left between them. Full variable domain (outside the CDR3, taken from reference TRBV13 and TRBJ1-6): AAGVIQSPRHLIKEKRETATLKCYPIPRHDTVYWYQQGPGQDPQFLISFYEKMQSDKGSIPDRFSAQQFSDYHSELNMSSLELGDSALYFCASSLGTSGNSPLHFGNGTRLTVT.

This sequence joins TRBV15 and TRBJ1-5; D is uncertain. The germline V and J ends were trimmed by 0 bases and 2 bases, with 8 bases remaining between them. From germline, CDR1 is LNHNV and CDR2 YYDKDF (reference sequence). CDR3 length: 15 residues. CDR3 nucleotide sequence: TGTGCCACCAGCAGAGAGCTGGGAGGCAATCAGCCCCAGCATTTT. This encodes CATSRELGGNQPQHF.

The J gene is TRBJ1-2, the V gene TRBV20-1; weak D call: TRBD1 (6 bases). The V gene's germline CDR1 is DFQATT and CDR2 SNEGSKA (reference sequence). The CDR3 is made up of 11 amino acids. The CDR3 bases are TGCAGAACTTTGGACAGCTATGGCTACACCTTC. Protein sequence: CRTLDSYGYTF.

CDR3 region: CASSGRDGGETQYF. In nucleotides, the CDR3 is TGTGCCAGCAGTGGCCGGGACGGGGGGGAGACCCAGTACTTC. The V call is TRBV28, the J call TRBJ2-5, with 7 nucleotides matching TRBD2. From germline, CDR1 is MDHEN and CDR2 SYDVKM. V dropped 5 bases and J dropped 5; count of bases not matched to a gene: 8. This CDR3 is 14 amino acids long. Supplemented by reference TRBV28 and TRBJ2-5, the full variable domain reads DVKVTQSSRYLVKRTGEKVFLECVQDMDHENMFWYRQDPGLGLRLIYFSYDVKMKEKGDIPEGYSVSREKKERFSLILESASTNQTSMYLCASSGRDGGETQYFGPGTRLLVL.

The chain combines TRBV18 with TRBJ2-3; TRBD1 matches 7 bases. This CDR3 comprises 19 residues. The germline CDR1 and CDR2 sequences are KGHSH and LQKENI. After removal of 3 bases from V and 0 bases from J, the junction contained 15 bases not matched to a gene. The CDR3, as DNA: TGTGCCAGCTCACCTAGAAAAACCGGGACAGCTTCTAGCACAGATACGCAGTATTTT. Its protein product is CASSPRKTGTASSTDTQYF. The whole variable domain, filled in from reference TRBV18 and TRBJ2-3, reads NAGVMQNPRHLVRRRGQEARLRCSPMKGHSHVYWYRQLPEEGLKFMVYLQKENIIDESGMPKERFSAEFPKEGPSILRIQQVVRGDSAAYFCASSPRKTGTASSTDTQYFGPGTRLTVL.

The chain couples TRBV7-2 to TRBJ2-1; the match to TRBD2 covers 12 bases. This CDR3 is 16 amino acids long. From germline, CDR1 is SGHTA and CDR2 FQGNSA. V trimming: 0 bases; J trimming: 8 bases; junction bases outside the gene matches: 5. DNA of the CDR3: TGTGCCAGCAGCTTAGCGCTAGCGGGAGGGGGGTATGAGCAGTTCTTC. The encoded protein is CASSLALAGGGYEQFF.

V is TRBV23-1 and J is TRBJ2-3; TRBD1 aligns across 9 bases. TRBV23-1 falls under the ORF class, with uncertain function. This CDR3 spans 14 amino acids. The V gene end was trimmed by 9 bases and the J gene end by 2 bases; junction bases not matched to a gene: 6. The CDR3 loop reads CASRGQGDTDTQYF. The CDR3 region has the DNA TGCGCCAGTAGGGGACAGGGAGACACAGATACGCAGTATTTT.

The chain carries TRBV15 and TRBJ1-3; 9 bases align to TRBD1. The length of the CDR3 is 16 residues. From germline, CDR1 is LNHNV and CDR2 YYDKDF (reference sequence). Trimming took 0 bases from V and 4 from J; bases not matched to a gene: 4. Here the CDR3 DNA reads TGTGCCACCAGCAGAGAACAGGGGGCCACGGGAAACACCATATATTTT. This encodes CATSREQGATGNTIYF.

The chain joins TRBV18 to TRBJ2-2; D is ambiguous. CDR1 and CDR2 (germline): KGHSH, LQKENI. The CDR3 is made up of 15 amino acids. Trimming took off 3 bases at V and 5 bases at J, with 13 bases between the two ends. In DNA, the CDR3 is TGTGCCAGCTCACCCAAGAGAACTCCAACCGGGGAGCTGTTTTTT. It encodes CASSPKRTPTGELFF.

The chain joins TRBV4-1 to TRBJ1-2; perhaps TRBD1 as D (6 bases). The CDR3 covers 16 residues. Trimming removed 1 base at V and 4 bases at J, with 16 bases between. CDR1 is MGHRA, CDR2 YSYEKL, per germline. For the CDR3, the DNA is TGCGCCAGCAGCCAAGGCCCCGGGGGGCGCTTCTATGGCTACACCTTC. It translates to CASSQGPGGRFYGYTF.

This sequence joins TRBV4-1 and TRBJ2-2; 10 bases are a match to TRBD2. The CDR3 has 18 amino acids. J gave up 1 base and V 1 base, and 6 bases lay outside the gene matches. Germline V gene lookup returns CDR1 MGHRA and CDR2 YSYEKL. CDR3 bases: TGCGCCAGCAGCCAAGGGAAACTAGCGGGGAAGAACACCGGGGAGCTGTTTTTT. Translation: CASSQGKLAGKNTGELFF.

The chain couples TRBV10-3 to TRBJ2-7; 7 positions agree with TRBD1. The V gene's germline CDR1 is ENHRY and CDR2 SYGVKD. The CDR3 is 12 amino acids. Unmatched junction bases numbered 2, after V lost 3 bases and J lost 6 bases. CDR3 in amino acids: CAISDDRAEQYF. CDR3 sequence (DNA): TGTGCCATCAGTGACGACAGGGCCGAGCAGTACTTC.

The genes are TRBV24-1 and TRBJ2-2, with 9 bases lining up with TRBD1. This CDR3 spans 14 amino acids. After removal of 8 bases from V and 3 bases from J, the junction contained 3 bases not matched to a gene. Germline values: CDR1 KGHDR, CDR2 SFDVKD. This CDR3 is CATKGTGYTGELFF. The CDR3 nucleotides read TGTGCCACCAAGGGGACAGGGTACACCGGGGAGCTGTTTTTT.

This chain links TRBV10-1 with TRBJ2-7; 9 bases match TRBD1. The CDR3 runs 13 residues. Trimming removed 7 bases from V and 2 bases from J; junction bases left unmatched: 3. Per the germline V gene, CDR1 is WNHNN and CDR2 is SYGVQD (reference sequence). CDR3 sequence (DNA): TGCGCCAGCACCGGGACAGGGCCCTACGAGCAGTACTTC. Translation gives CASTGTGPYEQYF.

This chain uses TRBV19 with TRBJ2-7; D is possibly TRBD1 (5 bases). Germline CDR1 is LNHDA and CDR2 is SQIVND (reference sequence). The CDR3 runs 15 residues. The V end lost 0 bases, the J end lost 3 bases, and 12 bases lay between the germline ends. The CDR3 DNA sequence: TGTGCCAGTAGTATAGACCTAGGGGTCCTCTACGAGCAGTACTTC. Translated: CASSIDLGVLYEQYF.

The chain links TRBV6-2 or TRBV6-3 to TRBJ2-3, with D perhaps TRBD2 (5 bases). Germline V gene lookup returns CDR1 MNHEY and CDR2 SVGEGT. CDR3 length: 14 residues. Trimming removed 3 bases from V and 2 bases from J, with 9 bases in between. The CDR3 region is CASSYLAPTDTQYF. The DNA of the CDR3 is TGTGCCAGCAGTTATTTAGCGCCCACAGATACGCAGTATTTT.

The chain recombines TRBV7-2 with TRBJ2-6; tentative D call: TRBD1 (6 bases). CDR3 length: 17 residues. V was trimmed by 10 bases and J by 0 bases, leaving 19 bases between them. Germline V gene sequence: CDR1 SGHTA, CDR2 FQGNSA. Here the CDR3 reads CATHFGQTISGANVLTF. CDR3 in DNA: TGTGCCACCCACTTCGGACAGACCATCTCTGGGGCCAACGTCCTGACTTTC.

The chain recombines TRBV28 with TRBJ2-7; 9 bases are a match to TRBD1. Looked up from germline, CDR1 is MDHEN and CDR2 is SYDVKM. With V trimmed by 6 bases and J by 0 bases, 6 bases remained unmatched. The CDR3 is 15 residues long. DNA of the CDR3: TGTGCCAGCAGCCCTCGGGACAGGGCCTCCTACGAGCAGTACTTC. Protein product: CASSPRDRASYEQYF. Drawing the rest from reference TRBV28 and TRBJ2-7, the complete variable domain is DVKVTQSSRYLVKRTGEKVFLECVQDMDHENMFWYRQDPGLGLRLIYFSYDVKMKEKGDIPEGYSVSREKKERFSLILESASTNQTSMYLCASSPRDRASYEQYFGPGTRLTVT.

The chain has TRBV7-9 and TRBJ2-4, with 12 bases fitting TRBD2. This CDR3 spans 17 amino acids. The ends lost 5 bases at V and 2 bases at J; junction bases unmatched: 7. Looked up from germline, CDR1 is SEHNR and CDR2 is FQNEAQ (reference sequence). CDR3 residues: CASSPRGLAGPKNIQYF. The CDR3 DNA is TGTGCCAGCAGCCCCCGAGGACTAGCGGGACCCAAAAACATTCAGTACTTC.

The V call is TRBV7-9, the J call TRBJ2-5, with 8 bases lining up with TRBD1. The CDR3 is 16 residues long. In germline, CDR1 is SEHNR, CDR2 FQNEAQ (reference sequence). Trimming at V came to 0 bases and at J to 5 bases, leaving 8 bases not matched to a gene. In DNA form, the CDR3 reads TGTGCCAGCAGCTTAGCTGGCCAGGGGGCGAAGGAGACCCAGTACTTC. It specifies CASSLAGQGAKETQYF.

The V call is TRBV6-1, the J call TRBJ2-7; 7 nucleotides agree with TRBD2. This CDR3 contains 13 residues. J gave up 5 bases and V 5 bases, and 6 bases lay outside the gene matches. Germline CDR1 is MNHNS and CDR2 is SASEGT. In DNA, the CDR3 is TGTGCCAGCAGTTCCCCGGGAGGAAACGAGCAGTACTTC. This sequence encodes CASSSPGGNEQYF.